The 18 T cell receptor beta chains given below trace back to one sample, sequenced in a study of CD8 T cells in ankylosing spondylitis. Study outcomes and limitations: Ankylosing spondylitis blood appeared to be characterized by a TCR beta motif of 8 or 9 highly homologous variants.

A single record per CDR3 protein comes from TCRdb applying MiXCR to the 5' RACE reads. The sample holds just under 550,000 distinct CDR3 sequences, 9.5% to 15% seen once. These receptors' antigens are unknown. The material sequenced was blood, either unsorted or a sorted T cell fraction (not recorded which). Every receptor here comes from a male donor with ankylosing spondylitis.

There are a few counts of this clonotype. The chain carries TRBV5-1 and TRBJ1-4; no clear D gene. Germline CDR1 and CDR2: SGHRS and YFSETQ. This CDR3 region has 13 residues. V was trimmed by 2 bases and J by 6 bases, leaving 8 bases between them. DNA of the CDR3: TGCGCCAGCAGCTTCCTTACTGATGAAAAACTGTTTTTT. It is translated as CASSFLTDEKLFF.

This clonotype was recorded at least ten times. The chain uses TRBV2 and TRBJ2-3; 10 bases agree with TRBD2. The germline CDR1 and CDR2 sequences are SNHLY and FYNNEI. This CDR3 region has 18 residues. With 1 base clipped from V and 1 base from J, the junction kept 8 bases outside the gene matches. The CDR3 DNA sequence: TGTGCCAGCAGTGAAGTGGAGCGGGAGGGCCGGGGCACAGATACGCAGTATTTT. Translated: CASSEVEREGRGTDTQYF.

CDR3 sequence: CAIRLAESTDTQYF. CDR3 nucleotides: TGTGCCATCAGACTAGCGGAAAGCACAGATACGCAGTATTTT. This chain connects TRBV10-3 to TRBJ2-3; 8 bases align to TRBD2. CDR1 and CDR2 from the germline V gene are ENHRY and SYGVKD. Unmatched junction bases numbered 2, after V lost 6 bases and J lost 0 bases. The CDR3 totals 14 residues.

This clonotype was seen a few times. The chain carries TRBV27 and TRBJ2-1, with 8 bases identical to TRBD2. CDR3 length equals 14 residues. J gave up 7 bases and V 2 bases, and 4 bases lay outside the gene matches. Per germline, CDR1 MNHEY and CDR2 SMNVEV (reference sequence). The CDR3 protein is CASSLAIAGNEQFF. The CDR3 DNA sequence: TGTGCCAGCAGTTTAGCGATAGCGGGGAATGAGCAGTTCTTC.

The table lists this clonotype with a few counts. The CDR3 DNA is TGCGCCAGCAGCTTGGGAGCTAGCGGGGTATACAATGAGCAGTTCTTC. Protein product: CASSLGASGVYNEQFF. This sequence joins TRBV5-1 and TRBJ2-1; 9 bases match TRBD2. V lost 0 bases, J lost 4 bases, and 5 bases stayed unmatched. The germline V gene has CDR1 SGHRS and CDR2 YFSETQ. This CDR3 is 16 amino acids long.

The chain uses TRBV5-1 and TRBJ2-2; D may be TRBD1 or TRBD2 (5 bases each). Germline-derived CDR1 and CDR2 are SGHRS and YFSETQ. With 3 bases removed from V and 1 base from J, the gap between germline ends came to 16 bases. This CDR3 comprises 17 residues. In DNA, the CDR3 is TGCGCCAGCAGCTCCGAGGGGCACTCTTTGAACACCGGGGAGCTGTTTTTT. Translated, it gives CASSSEGHSLNTGELFF.

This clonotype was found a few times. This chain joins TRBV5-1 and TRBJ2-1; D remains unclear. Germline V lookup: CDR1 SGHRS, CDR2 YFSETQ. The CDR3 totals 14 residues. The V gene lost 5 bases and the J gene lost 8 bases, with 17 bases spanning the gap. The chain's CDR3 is CASRRAPESDEQFF. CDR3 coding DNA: TGCGCCAGCAGACGGGCTCCGGAATCAGATGAGCAGTTCTTC. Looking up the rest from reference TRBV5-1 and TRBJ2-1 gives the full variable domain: KAGVTQTPRYLIKTRGQQVTLSCSPISGHRSVSWYQQTPGQGLQFLFEYFSETQRNKGNFPGRFSGRQFSNSRSEMNVSTLELGDSALYLCASRRAPESDEQFFGPGTRLTVL.

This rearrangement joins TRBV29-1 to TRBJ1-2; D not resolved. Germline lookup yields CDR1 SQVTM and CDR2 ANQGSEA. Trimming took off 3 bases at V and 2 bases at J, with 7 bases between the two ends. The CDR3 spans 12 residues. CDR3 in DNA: TGCAGCGTTGACAAACTAAACTATGGCTACACCTTC. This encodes CSVDKLNYGYTF.

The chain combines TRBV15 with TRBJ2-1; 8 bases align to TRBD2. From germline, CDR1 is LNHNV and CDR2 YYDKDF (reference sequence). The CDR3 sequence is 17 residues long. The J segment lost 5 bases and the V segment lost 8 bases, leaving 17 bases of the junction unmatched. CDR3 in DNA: TGTGCCACCGAATCTTTGATAGGGACTAGATCAAACAATGAGCAGTTCTTC. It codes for CATESLIGTRSNNEQFF.

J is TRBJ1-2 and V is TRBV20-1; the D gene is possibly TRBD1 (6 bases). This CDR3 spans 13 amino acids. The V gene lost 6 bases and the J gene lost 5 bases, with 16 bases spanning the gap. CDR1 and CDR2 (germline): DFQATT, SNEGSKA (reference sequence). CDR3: CSASPGGDYGYTF. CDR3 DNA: TGCAGTGCGTCGCCGGGGGGCGATTATGGCTACACCTTC.

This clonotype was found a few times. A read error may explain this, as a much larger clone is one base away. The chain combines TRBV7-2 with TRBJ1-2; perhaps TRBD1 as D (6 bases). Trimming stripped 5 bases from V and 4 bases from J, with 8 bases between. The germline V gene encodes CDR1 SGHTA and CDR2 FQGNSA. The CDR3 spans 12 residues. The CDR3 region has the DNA TGTGCCAGCAGCCGGGACATCTATGGCTACACCTTC. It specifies CASSRDIYGYTF.

The chain's CDR3 is CASSFVYQETQYF. The CDR3 coding sequence is TGTGCCAGCAGCTTTGTGTACCAAGAGACCCAGTACTTC. This rearrangement joins TRBV7-9 to TRBJ2-5; D gene unclear. The germline CDR1 and CDR2 sequences are SEHNR and FQNEAQ (reference sequence). V lost 3 bases to trimming and J lost 0 bases, with 5 bases between them. The CDR3 spans 13 residues.

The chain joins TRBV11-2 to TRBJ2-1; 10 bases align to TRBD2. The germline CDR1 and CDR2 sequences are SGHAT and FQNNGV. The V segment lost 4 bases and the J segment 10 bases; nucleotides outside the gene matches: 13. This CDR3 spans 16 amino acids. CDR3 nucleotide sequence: TGTGCCAGCAGCTCCCGCCGCCTAGCGGGAGTGGAAGAGCAGTTCTTC. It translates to CASSSRRLAGVEEQFF.

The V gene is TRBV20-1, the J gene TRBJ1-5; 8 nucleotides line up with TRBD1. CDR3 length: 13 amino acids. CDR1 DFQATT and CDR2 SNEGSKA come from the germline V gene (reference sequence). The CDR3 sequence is CSADRGPYQPQHF. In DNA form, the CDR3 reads TGCAGCGCCGACAGGGGTCCCTATCAGCCCCAGCATTTT.

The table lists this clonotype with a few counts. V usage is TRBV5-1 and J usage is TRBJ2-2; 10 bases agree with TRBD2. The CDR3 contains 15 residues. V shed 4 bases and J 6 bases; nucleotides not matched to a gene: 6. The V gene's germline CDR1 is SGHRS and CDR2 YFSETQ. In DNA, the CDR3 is TGCGCCAGCAGCGTCTCAGCGGGAGGGGCCGGGGAGCTGTTTTTT. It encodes CASSVSAGGAGELFF.

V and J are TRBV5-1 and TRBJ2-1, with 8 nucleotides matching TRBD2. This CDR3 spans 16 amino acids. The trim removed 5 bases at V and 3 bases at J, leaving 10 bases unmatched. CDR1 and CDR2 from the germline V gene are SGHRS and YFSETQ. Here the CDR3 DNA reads TGCGCCAGCAGAACCTCCCCTAGCGGGTACTACAATGAGCAGTTCTTC. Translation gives CASRTSPSGYYNEQFF. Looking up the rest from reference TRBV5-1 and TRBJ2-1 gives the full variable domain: KAGVTQTPRYLIKTRGQQVTLSCSPISGHRSVSWYQQTPGQGLQFLFEYFSETQRNKGNFPGRFSGRQFSNSRSEMNVSTLELGDSALYLCASRTSPSGYYNEQFFGPGTRLTVL.

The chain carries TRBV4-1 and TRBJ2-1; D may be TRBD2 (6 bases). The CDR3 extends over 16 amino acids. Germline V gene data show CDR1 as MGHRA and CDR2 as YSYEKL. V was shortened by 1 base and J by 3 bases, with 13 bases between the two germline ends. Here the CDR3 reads CASSQALASVYNEQFF. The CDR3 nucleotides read TGCGCCAGCAGCCAAGCACTCGCTAGCGTCTACAATGAGCAGTTCTTC.

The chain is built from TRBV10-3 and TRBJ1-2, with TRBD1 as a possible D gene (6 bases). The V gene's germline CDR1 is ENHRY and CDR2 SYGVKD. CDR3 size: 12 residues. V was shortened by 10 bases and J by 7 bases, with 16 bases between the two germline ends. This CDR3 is CATEGGSGGYTF. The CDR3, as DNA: TGTGCCACCGAAGGGGGAAGCGGTGGCTACACCTTC.